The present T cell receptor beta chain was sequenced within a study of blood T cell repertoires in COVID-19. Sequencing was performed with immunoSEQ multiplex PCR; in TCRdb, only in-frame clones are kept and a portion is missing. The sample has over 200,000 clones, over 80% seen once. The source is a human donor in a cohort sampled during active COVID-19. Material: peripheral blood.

CDR3 residues: CASSLVGDILEQYF. The CDR3 bases are TGCGCCAGCAGCTTGGTCGGGGACATCTTAGAGCAGTACTTC. The rearrangement joins TRBV5-1 to TRBJ2-7; D possibly corresponds to TRBD1 (6 bases). Germline-derived CDR1 and CDR2 are SGHRS and YFSETQ. This CDR3 region has 14 residues. With 0 bases removed from V and 7 bases from J, the gap between germline ends came to 14 bases.